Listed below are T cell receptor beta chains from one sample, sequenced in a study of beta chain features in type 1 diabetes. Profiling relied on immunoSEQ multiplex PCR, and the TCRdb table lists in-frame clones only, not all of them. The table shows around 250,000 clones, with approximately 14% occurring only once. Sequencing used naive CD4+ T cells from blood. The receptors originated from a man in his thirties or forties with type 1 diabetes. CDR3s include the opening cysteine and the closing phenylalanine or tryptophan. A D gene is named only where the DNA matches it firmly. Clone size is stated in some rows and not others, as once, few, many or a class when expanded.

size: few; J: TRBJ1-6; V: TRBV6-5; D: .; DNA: TGTGCCAGCAGTTACTCGCAGGGAGGTTCACCCCTCCACTTT; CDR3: CASSYSQGGSPLHF
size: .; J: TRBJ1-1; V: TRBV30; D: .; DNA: TGTGCCTGGAGACCGGACACTTGGAACACTGAAGCTTTCTTT; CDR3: CAWRPDTWNTEAFF
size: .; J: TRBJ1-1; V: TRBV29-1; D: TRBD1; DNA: TGCAGCGTGGATGACAGGGGGCTGAACACTGAAGCTTTCTTT; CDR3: CSVDDRGLNTEAFF
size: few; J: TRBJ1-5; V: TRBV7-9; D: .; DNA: TGTGCCAGCAGCTCGCAGGGAGGAGACCAGCCCCAGCATTTT; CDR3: CASSSQGGDQPQHF
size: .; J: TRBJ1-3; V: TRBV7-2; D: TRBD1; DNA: TGTGCCAGCAGCGCGGCGACAGGGAGCTCTGGAAACACCATATATTTT; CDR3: CASSAATGSSGNTIYF
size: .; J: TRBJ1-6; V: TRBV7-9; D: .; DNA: TGTGCCAGCAGCTTCGGACAGCCGGGCCGGGGTTCACCCCTCCACTTT; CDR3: CASSFGQPGRGSPLHF
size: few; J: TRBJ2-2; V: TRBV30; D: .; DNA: TGTGCCTGGAGGTGGGCCGACACCGGGGAGCTGTTTTTT; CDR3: CAWRWADTGELFF
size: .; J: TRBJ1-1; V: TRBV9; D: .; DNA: TGTGCCAGCAGCGCCAAAACAGGGAACACTGAAGCTTTCTTT; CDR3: CASSAKTGNTEAFF
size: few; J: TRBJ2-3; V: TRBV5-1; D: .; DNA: TGCGCCAGCAGCTTGGGACAAGACACAGATACGCAGTATTTT; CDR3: CASSLGQDTDTQYF
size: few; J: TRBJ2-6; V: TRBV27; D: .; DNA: TGTGCCAGCAGTTTTGGCGGGTTCCGCTCTGGGGCCAACGTCCTGACTTTC; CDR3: CASSFGGFRSGANVLTF
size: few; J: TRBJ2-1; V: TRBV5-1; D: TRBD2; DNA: TGCGCCAGCAGCCTGCAACGCCTAGCGGGAGCGAATGAGCAGTTCTTC; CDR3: CASSLQRLAGANEQFF
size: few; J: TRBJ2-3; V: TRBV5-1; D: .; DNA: TGCGCCAGCAGCTTTCCAGAACCCCAGGATACGCAGTATTTT; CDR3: CASSFPEPQDTQYF
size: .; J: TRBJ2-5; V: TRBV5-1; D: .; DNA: TGCGCCAGCAGCTCCGAGGGACAAGAGACCCAGTACTTC; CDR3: CASSSEGQETQYF
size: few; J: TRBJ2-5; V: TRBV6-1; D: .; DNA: TGTGCCAGCAACCTAGCGACCCAGGAGACCCAGTACTTC; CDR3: CASNLATQETQYF
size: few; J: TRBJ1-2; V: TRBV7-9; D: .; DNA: TGTGCCAGCAGCTTGGCGGGGGTCGATGGCTACACCTTC; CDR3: CASSLAGVDGYTF
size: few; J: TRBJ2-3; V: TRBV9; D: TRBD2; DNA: TGTGCCAGCAGCGGACAGCCGGGACTAGCCTCAGATACGCAGTATTTT; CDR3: CASSGQPGLASDTQYF
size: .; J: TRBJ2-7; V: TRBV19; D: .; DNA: TGTGCCAGCGGATCGGGTGATTCCTACGAGCAGTACTTC; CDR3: CASGSGDSYEQYF
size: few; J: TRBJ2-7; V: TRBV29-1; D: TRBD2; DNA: TGCAGCGTTGCCGGAGGGACTAGCGGGAGTTACGAGCAGTACTTC; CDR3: CSVAGGTSGSYEQYF
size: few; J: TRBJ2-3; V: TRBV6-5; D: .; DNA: TGTGCCAGCAGCCGACAGGCGGCAGATACGCAGTATTTT; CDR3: CASSRQAADTQYF
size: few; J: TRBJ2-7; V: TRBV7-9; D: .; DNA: TGTGCCAGCATGGGGCTCGAGCAGTACTTC; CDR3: CASMGLEQYF
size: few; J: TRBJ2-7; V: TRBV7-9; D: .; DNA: TGTGCCACCCGGGAGCAGGACTACGAGCAGTACTTC; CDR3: CATREQDYEQYF
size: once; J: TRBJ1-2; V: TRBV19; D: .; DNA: TGTGCCAGTAGTCAAACATCACCTCTCGGCTACACCTTC; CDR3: CASSQTSPLGYTF
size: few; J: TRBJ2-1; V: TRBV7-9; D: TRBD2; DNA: TGTGCCAGCAGCTCGGGGGGGATTTCCCTCTCCTACAATGAGCAGTTCTTC; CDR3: CASSSGGISLSYNEQFF
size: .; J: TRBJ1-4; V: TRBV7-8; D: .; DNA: TGTGCCAGCAGCTTGTCAACAACTAATGAAAAACTGTTTTTT; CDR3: CASSLSTTNEKLFF
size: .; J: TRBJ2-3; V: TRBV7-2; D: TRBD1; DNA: TGTGCCAGCAGCAACCAACAGGGGGCTGGCGATACGCAGTATTTT; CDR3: CASSNQQGAGDTQYF
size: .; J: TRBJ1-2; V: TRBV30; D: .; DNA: TGTGCCTGGAGTGTAATAAGGGAGGGTGGCTACACCTTC; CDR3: CAWSVIREGGYTF
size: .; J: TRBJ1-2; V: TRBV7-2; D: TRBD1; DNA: TGTGCCAGCAGCCCGAAGATGGGACAGGGTGTCTATGGCTACACCTTC; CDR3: CASSPKMGQGVYGYTF
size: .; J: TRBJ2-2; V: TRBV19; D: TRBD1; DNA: TGTGCCAGTACAAACCTCGACAGGGTGTGGAGCGGGGAGCTGTTTTTT; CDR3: CASTNLDRVWSGELFF
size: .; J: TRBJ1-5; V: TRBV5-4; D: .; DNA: TGTGCCAGCAGCCGAGAAGGCAATCAGCCCCAGCATTTT; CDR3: CASSREGNQPQHF
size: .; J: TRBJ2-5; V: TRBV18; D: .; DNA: TGTGCCAGCTCACCCCTCGGGCAGGGGCGAAGCGAGACCCAGTACTTC; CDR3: CASSPLGQGRSETQYF
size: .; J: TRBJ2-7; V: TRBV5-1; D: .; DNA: TGCGCCAGCAGCCCCGGAGGGGCCAGCTCCTACGAGCAGTACTTC; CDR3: CASSPGGASSYEQYF
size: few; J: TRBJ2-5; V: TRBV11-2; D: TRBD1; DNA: TGTGCCAGCAGCTTAGCCAGTTGGACAGGGCAAGAGACCCAGTACTTC; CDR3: CASSLASWTGQETQYF
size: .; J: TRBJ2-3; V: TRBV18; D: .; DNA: TGTGCCAGCTCACCGTCCGGGAGAAATACAGATACGCAGTATTTT; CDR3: CASSPSGRNTDTQYF
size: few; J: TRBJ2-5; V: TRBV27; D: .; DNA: TGTGCCAGCGGAACGGGGGGCCGAGAGACCCAGTACTTC; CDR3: CASGTGGRETQYF
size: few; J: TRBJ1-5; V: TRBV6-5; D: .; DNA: TGTGCCAGCAGTGCTGGCGGAAATCAGCCCCAGCATTTT; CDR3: CASSAGGNQPQHF